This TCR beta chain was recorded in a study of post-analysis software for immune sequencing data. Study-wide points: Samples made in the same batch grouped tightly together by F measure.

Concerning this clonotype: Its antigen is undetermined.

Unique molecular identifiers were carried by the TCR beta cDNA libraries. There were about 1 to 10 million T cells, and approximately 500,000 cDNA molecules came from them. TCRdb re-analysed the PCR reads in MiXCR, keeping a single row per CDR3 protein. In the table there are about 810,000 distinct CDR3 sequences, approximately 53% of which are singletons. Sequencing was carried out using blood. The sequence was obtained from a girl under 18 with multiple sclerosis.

CDR3 nucleotide sequence: TGTGCCAGCAGCTATACGGCGGGACTAGGACCTTACGAGCAGTACTTC. Encoded protein: CASSYTAGLGPYEQYF. The chain is built from TRBV11-1 and TRBJ2-4; 8 positions match TRBD2. The J call is uncertain, as TRBJ2-7 better fits the DNA end. The CDR3 covers 16 residues. Germline CDR1 SGHAT, CDR2 FQDESV (reference sequence).